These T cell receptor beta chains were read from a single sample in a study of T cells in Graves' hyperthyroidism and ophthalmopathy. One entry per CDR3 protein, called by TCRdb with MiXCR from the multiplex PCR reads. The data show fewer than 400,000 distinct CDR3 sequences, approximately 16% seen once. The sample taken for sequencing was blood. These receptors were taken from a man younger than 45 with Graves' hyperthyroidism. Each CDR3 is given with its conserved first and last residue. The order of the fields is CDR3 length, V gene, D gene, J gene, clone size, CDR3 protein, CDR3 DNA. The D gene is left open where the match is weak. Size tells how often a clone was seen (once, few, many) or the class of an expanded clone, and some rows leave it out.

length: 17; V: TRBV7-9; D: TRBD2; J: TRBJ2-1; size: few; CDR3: CASRPILPLAGGYEQFF; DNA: TGTGCCAGCAGACCGATTTTACCTCTAGCGGGAGGTTATGAGCAGTTCTTC
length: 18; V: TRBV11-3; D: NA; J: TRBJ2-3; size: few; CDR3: CASSLSALTSGSQDTQYF; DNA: TGTGCCAGCAGCTTAAGCGCCTTGACTAGTGGATCCCAAGATACGCAGTATTTT
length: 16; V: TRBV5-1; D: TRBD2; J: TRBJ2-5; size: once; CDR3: CASSHPASGIQETQYF; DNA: TGCGCCAGCAGCCACCCGGCTAGCGGGATCCAAGAGACCCAGTACTTC
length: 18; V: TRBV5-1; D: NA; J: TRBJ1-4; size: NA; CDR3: CASSPSRAGPATNEKLFF; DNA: TGCGCCAGCAGCCCCTCGAGGGCAGGGCCTGCAACTAATGAAAAACTGTTTTTT
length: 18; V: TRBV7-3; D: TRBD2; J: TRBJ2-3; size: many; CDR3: CASSSPGRSSGGADTQYF; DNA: TGTGCCAGCAGCTCTCCCGGTCGGTCTAGCGGTGGGGCAGATACGCAGTATTTT
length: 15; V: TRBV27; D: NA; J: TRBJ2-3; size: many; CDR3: CASSRGTSSTDTQYF; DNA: TGTGCCAGCAGTCGCGGGACCTCTAGCACAGATACGCAGTATTTT
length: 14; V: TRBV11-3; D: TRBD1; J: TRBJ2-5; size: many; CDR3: CASSRDSTQETQYF; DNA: TGTGCCAGCAGTCGGGACAGCACCCAAGAGACCCAGTACTTC
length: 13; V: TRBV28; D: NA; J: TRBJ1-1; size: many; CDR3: CASSNSGGTEAFF; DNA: TGTGCCAGCAGCAATTCCGGGGGCACTGAAGCTTTCTTT
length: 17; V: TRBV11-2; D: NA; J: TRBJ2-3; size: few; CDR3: CASSRGVARRGTDTQYF; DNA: TGTGCCAGCAGCCGGGGAGTAGCTCGGAGGGGCACAGATACGCAGTATTTT
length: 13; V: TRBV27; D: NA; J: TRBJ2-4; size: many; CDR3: CASSPGLKNIQYF; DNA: TGTGCCAGCAGTCCCGGACTAAAAAACATTCAGTACTTC
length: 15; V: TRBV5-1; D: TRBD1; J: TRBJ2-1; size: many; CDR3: CASSQGASSYNEQFF; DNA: TGCGCCAGCAGCCAGGGGGCCAGCTCCTACAATGAGCAGTTCTTC
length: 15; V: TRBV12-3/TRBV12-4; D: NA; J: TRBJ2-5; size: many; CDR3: CASSLGPDGEETQYF; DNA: TGTGCCAGCAGCCTAGGCCCTGACGGAGAAGAGACCCAGTACTTC
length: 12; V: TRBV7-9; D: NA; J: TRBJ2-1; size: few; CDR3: CASSFNFVEQFF; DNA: TGTGCCAGCAGCTTTAATTTCGTTGAGCAGTTCTTC
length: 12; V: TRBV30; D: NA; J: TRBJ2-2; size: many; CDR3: CAWDGSAGELFF; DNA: TGTGCCTGGGACGGGAGCGCCGGGGAGCTGTTTTTT
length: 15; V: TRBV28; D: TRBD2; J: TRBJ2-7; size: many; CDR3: CASSKGLAGAGEQYF; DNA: TGTGCCAGCAGCAAGGGACTAGCGGGAGCCGGCGAGCAGTACTTC
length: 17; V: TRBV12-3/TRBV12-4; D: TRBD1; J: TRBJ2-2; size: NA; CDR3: CASSLAGTGADSGELFF; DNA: TGTGCCAGCAGTTTAGCCGGGACAGGAGCCGATAGTGGGGAGCTGTTTTTT
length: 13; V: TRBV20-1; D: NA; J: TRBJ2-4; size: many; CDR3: CSARAPTVNIQYF; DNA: TGCAGTGCTAGAGCACCGACTGTCAACATTCAGTACTTC
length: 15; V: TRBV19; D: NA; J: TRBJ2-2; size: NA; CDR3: CASSIDRGATGELFF; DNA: TGTGCCAGTAGTATAGATCGTGGGGCCACCGGGGAGCTGTTTTTT
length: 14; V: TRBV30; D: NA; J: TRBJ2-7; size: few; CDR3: CAWRLDRNSYEQYF; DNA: TGTGCCTGGAGGCTGGACCGCAACTCCTACGAGCAGTACTTC
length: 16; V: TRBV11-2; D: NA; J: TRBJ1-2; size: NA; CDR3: CASSLTGLVANYGYTF; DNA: TGTGCCAGCAGCTTAACAGGGTTGGTAGCTAACTATGGCTACACCTTC
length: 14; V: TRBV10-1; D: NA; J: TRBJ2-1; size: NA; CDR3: CASSVTGLSNEQFF; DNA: TGCGCCAGCAGTGTAACAGGGTTATCAAATGAGCAGTTCTTC
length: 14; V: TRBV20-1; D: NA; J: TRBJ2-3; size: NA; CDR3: CSASFGSRTDTQYF; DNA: TGCAGTGCTAGTTTCGGGTCCCGCACAGATACGCAGTATTTT
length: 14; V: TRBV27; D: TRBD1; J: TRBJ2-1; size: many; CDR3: CASSPGTGGRKQFF; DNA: TGTGCCAGCAGCCCTGGGACAGGGGGTCGGAAGCAGTTCTTC
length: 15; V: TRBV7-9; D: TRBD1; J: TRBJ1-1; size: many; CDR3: CASSLRRTGVPEAFF; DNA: TGTGCCAGCAGCTTAAGAAGGACAGGGGTCCCTGAAGCTTTCTTT
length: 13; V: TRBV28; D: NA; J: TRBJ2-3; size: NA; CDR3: CASSLSASDTQYF; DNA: TGTGCCAGCAGTTTATCAGCATCAGATACGCAGTATTTT
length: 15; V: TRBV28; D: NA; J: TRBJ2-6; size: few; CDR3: CASSFAGPGANVLTF; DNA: TGTGCCAGCAGTTTCGCAGGACCTGGGGCCAACGTCCTGACTTTC
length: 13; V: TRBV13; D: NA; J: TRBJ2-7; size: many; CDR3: CASSFPGAYEQYF; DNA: TGTGCCAGCAGCTTTCCGGGAGCCTACGAGCAGTACTTC
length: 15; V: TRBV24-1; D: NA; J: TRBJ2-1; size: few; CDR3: CATSAATGAYNEQFF; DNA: TGTGCCACCAGTGCGGCAACGGGAGCCTACAATGAGCAGTTCTTC
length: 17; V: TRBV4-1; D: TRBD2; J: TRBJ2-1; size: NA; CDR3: CASSRTGLAGGPSEQFF; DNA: TGCGCCAGCAGCCGAACAGGCCTAGCGGGGGGCCCCTCTGAGCAGTTCTTC
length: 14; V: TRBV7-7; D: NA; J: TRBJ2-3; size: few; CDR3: CASSPLVAADTQYF; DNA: TGTGCTAGCAGCCCCCTAGTAGCAGCAGATACGCAGTATTTT
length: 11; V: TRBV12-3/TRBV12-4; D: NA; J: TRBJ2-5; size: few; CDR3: CASSSRKTQYF; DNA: TGTGCCAGCAGTTCTCGAAAGACCCAGTACTTC
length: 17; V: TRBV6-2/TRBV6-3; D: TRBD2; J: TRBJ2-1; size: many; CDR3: CASSYSLAGGPPDEQFF; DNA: TGTGCCAGCAGTTACTCCTTAGCGGGAGGCCCTCCCGATGAGCAGTTCTTC
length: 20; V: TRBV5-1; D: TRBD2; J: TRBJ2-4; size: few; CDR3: CASSLSKWTSGRGRRGIQYF; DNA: TGCGCCAGCAGCCTTTCAAAATGGACTAGCGGGAGAGGGAGGCGCGGCATTCAGTACTTC
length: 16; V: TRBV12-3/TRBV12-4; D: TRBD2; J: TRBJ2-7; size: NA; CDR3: CASSPGTSGRAGEQYF; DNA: TGTGCCAGCAGCCCCGGGACTAGCGGGAGGGCGGGCGAGCAGTACTTC
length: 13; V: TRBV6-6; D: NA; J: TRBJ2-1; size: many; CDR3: CASSYGPDNEQFF; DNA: TGTGCCAGCAGTTACGGGCCCGACAATGAGCAGTTCTTC
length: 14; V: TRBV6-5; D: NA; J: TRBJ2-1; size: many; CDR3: CASSYSTGTFGQFF; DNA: TGTGCCAGCAGTTACTCCACTGGGACGTTTGGGCAGTTCTTC
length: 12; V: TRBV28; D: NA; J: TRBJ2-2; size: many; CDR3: CASSFYPGELFF; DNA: TGTGCCAGCAGTTTTTACCCCGGGGAGCTGTTTTTT
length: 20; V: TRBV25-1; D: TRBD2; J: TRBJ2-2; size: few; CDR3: CASSDSLLAGGPANTGELFF; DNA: TGTGCCAGCAGTGATTCTTTACTAGCGGGAGGGCCCGCTAACACCGGGGAGCTGTTTTTT
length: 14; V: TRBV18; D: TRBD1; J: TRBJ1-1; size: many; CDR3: CASSRTGGPTEAFF; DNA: TGTGCCAGCTCACGGACAGGGGGCCCCACTGAAGCTTTCTTT
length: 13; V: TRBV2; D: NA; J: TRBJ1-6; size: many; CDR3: CASSEAYNSPLHF; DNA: TGTGCCAGCAGCGAAGCCTATAATTCACCCCTCCACTTT
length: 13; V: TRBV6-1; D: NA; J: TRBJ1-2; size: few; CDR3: CASSWGVEYGYTF; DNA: TGTGCCAGCAGTTGGGGGGTTGAGTATGGCTACACCTTC
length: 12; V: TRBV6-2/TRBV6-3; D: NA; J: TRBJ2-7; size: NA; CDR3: CASRADYYEQYF; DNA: TGTGCCAGCAGGGCGGATTACTACGAGCAGTACTTC
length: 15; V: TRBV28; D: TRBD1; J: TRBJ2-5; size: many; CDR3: CASTPPWTGRETQYF; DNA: TGTGCCAGCACCCCCCCTTGGACAGGGCGAGAGACCCAGTACTTC
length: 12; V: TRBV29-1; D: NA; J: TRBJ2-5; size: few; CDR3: CSVGLGAGKKYF; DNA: NA
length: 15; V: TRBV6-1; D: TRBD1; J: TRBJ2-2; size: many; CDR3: CASSARQGGTGELFF; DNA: TGTGCCAGCAGTGCTCGACAGGGTGGCACCGGGGAGCTGTTTTTT
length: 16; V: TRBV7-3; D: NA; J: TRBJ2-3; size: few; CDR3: CASSLTGDTGTDTQYF; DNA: TGTGCCAGCAGCTTAACGGGGGACACTGGCACAGATACGCAGTATTTT
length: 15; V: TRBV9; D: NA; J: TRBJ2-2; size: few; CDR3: CASSVLGSNTGELFF; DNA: TGTGCCAGCAGCGTACTAGGGAGTAACACCGGGGAGCTGTTTTTT
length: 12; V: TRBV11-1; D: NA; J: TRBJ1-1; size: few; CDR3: CAWNQGRGVAFF; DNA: TGTGCCTGGAACCAGGGGCGGGGGGTTGCTTTCTTT
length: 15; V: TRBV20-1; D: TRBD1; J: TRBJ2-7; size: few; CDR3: CSARDDGAGGYEQYF; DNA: TGCAGTGCTAGAGATGATGGGGCAGGGGGCTACGAGCAGTACTTC
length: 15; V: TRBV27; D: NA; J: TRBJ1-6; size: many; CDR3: CASSLWRGANSPLHF; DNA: TGTGCCAGCAGTTTATGGAGGGGGGCGAATTCACCCCTCCACTTT
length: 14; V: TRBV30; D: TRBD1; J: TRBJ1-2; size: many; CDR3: CAWSPGQGSYGYTF; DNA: TGTGCCTGGAGTCCGGGACAGGGGAGCTATGGCTACACCTTC
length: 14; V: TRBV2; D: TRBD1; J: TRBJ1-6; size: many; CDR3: CATFLDRVNSPLHF; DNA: TGTGCCACATTCTTGGACAGGGTCAATTCACCCCTCCACTTT
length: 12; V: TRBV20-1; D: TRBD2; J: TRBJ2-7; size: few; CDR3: CSPKGRGGEQYF; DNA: TGCAGTCCGAAGGGGAGGGGAGGCGAGCAGTACTTC
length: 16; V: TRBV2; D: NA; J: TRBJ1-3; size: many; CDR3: CASSPFLGVSGNTIYF; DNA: TGTGCCAGCAGCCCCTTTTTGGGGGTATCTGGAAACACCATATATTTT